The present T cell receptor beta chain was sequenced within a study of cytomegalovirus exposure and HLA in healthy donors. Whole-study context: Assignment to the Caucasian-associated ancestry cluster applied to 81% of the approximately 380 genotyped donors.

The PCR made use of 60 Vbeta and 13 Jbeta primers. Clones were sequenced by immunoSEQ multiplex PCR, and TCRdb holds only the in-frame ones, with some missing. In the table there are about 200,000 clones, roughly 77% of which are singletons. Per the germline V gene, CDR1 is SNHLY and CDR2 is FYNNEI. The CDR3 covers 14 residues. The V gene lost 6 bases and the J gene lost 0 bases, with 11 bases spanning the gap. The chain carries TRBV2 and TRBJ1-1; TRBD1 might be the D (5 bases). Sequencing input: PBMCs. The receptor's source is a male donor in good health and CMV-seropositive. CDR3 amino acids: CASRGDSLNTEAFF. CDR3 coding DNA: TGTGCCAGCAGGGGCGACAGCCTGAACACTGAAGCTTTCTTT.